This T cell receptor beta chain is from a study of cytomegalovirus exposure and HLA in healthy donors. Study at large: It was reported in a later analysis that the same platform had been used for the 120 validation repertoires as for the approximately 730 first-cohort repertoires. Study-wide points: The classifier, whose performance was assessed in both the original and validation cohorts, reportedly diagnosed cytomegalovirus status with high specificity and sensitivity. The study labeled under 200 TCR beta chains cytomegalovirus-associated. Specificity for CMV antigens was confirmed in vitro for a few of the CMV-associated chains.

In regard to this clone: Its antigen is as yet unknown.

Generated by immunoSEQ multiplex PCR, the TCRdb table keeps only in-frame clones and is missing some. The table shows about 270,000 clones, with around 85% occurring only once. This receptor was obtained from a woman aged 18-29 years in good health and CMV-seronegative. Sequences were obtained from PBMCs.

The CDR3 region is CASSFTGAEQYF. The CDR3 nucleotides read TGCGCCAGCAGCTTTACAGGGGCCGAGCAGTACTTC. The rearrangement links TRBV5-1 to TRBJ2-7; TRBD1 aligns across 7 bases. After removal of 2 bases from V and 6 bases from J, the junction contained 2 bases not matched to a gene. The CDR3 loop spans 12 amino acids. CDR1 is SGHRS and CDR2 is YFSETQ in the germline V gene.